One and the same sample provided the 15 T cell receptor beta chains below, sequenced in a study of T cell changes during pregnancy in multiple sclerosis. The protocol was immunoSEQ multiplex PCR, while the TCRdb copy is restricted to in-frame clones and leaves out a portion. Found here are roughly 28,000 clones, more than 80% of them singletons; the top ten hold roughly 5.7%. Source: CD8+ T cells from peripheral blood mononuclear cells, taken before pregnancy. These TCRs come from a female donor with multiple sclerosis, enrolled in a pregnancy study.

This clone appeared a few times. This rearrangement joins TRBV5-1 to TRBJ1-2, with a possible D match to TRBD1 (6 bases). The CDR3 consists of 16 residues. The V end was cut by 6 bases, the J end by 0 bases, with 18 bases between. The V gene's germline CDR1 is SGHRS and CDR2 YFSETQ. CDR3 sequence reads: CASIDGTGTTNYGYTF. The CDR3 DNA is TGCGCCAGCATAGACGGTACGGGGACAACTAACTATGGCTACACCTTC.

The V call is TRBV6-1, the J call TRBJ2-5, with 8 bases matching TRBD1. Germline V gene lookup returns CDR1 MNHNS and CDR2 SASEGT. The CDR3 has 13 residues. After removal of 7 bases from V and 5 bases from J, the junction contained 6 bases not matched to a gene. CDR3 sequence reads: CASIGQGWETQYF. The CDR3 coding sequence is TGTGCCAGCATTGGACAGGGTTGGGAGACCCAGTACTTC.

The chain employs TRBV11-3 and TRBJ2-2; TRBD2 might be the D (5 bases). This CDR3 is 14 amino acids long. Per the germline V gene, CDR1 is SGHNT and CDR2 is YENEEA. V lost 5 bases to trimming and J lost 3 bases, with 10 bases between them. This CDR3 is CASSPRGYTGELFF. The CDR3 DNA is TGTGCCAGCAGCCCTCGGGGATACACCGGGGAGCTGTTTTTT.

The V call is TRBV27, the J call TRBJ2-7; D is perhaps TRBD1 (6 bases). This CDR3 spans 15 amino acids. V was pared by 4 bases and J by 2 bases, with 15 bases between. Germline CDR1 reads MNHEY; CDR2 reads SMNVEV (reference sequence). The CDR3: CASSYDPGHPYEQYF. The CDR3 DNA follows: TGTGCCAGCAGTTACGATCCGGGACACCCCTACGAGCAGTACTTC.

The rearrangement uses TRBV19 and TRBJ2-3, with D tentatively TRBD2 (6 bases). Trimming took off 7 bases at V and 0 bases at J, with 17 bases between the two ends. The CDR3 covers 16 residues. The germline V gene encodes CDR1 LNHDA and CDR2 SQIVND (reference sequence). The CDR3 loop is CASMGLGRGSTDTQYF. The DNA of the CDR3 is TGTGCCAGTATGGGGCTTGGGCGGGGTAGCACAGATACGCAGTATTTT. Full variable domain (rest looked up from reference TRBV19 and TRBJ2-3): DGGITQSPKYLFRKEGQNVTLSCEQNLNHDAMYWYRQDPGQGLRLIYYSQIVNDFQKGDIAEGYSVSREKKESFPLTVTSAQKNPTAFYLCASMGLGRGSTDTQYFGPGTRLTVL.

This clone is a singleton in its sample. The CDR3 DNA follows: TGTGCCAGCCGAGACAGGAGTAATCAGCCCCAGCATTTT. Translated: CASRDRSNQPQHF. The chain recombines TRBV27 with TRBJ1-5; tentatively, D is TRBD1 (6 bases). The CDR3 loop spans 13 amino acids. Trimming shortened V by 8 bases and J by 4 bases, and 12 bases separated the two germline ends. The germline V gene has CDR1 MNHEY and CDR2 SMNVEV (reference sequence).

The J gene is TRBJ2-1, the V gene TRBV5-1, with D possibly TRBD2 on 5 matching bases. This CDR3 spans 14 amino acids. V was clipped by 4 bases and J by 1 base, with 9 bases between them. Germline V CDR1 and CDR2: SGHRS, YFSETQ. Written as DNA, the CDR3 is TGCGCCAGCAGCGGGGAGCGGTCCTACAATGAGCAGTTCTTC. Its translation is CASSGERSYNEQFF.

The chain couples TRBV9 to TRBJ2-5; 8 bases fit TRBD2. V lost 2 bases to trimming and J lost 1 base; unmatched junction nucleotides: 1. The germline V gene has CDR1 SGDLS and CDR2 YYNGEE. CDR3 length equals 14 residues. CDR3 sequence (DNA): TGTGCCAGCAGCGTCGCGGGGGGCCAAGAGACCCAGTACTTC. It encodes CASSVAGGQETQYF. The full variable domain, rest sourced from reference TRBV9 and TRBJ2-5, is DSGVTQTPKHLITATGQRVTLRCSPRSGDLSVYWYQQSLDQGLQFLIQYYNGEERAKGNILERFSAQQFPDLHSELNLSSLELGDSALYFCASSVAGGQETQYFGPGTRLLVL.

Here the CDR3 reads CASSQGTENTEAFF. The CDR3 nucleotides read TGCGCCAGCAGCCAAGGGACAGAGAACACTGAAGCTTTCTTT. The chain is built from TRBV4-3 and TRBJ1-1, with D tentatively TRBD1 (6 bases). This CDR3 comprises 14 residues. Deletions cut 1 base from V and 1 base from J, with 7 bases between. CDR1 is LGHNA, CDR2 YSLEER, per germline.

This clone is medium-sized (0.01 to 0.1%) in the sample. The V and J genes are TRBV19 and TRBJ2-7, with D perhaps TRBD2 (5 bases). The V end lost 5 bases, the J end lost 6 bases, and 14 bases lay between the germline ends. CDR3 size: 13 residues. Looked up from germline, CDR1 is LNHDA and CDR2 is SQIVND (reference sequence). CDR3: CASSFERGGEQYF. The CDR3 DNA reads as TGTGCCAGTAGTTTCGAACGGGGTGGCGAGCAGTACTTC.

The chain's CDR3 is CASSGGTRSPYEQYF. DNA for the CDR3: TGTGCCAGCAGTGGGGGGACAAGGTCTCCCTACGAGCAGTACTTC. The chain links TRBV6-1 to TRBJ2-7, with D maybe TRBD1 (6 bases). CDR1 is MNHNS and CDR2 is SASEGT in the germline V gene. This CDR3 comprises 15 residues. The V end was cut by 4 bases, the J end by 2 bases, with 15 bases between.

This chain uses TRBV29-1 with TRBJ2-7; weak D call: TRBD1 (6 bases). This CDR3 spans 12 amino acids. Trimming shortened V by 1 base and J by 2 bases, and 6 bases separated the two germline ends. Germline assignment: CDR1 SQVTM and CDR2 ANQGSEA. Here the CDR3 DNA reads TGCAGCGTTGAAGGGACAGCCTACGAGCAGTACTTC. It codes for CSVEGTAYEQYF.

The V and J genes are TRBV11-1 and TRBJ2-2, with TRBD2 matching 13 bases. CDR1 and CDR2 from the germline V gene are SGHAT and FQDESV (reference sequence). The CDR3 has 17 amino acids. Trimming took 2 bases from V and 4 from J; bases not matched to a gene: 4. CDR3 region: CASSLTSGGAITGELFF. The CDR3 DNA reads TGTGCCAGCAGCTTAACTAGCGGGGGGGCCATCACCGGGGAGCTGTTTTTT. The complete variable domain, with remaining parts taken from reference TRBV11-1 and TRBJ2-2, reads EAEVAQSPRYKITEKSQAVAFWCDPISGHATLYWYRQILGQGPELLVQFQDESVVDDSQLPKDRFSAERLKGVDSTLKIQPAELGDSAMYLCASSLTSGGAITGELFFGEGSRLTVL.

A few counts support this clone. J is TRBJ1-1 and V is TRBV27; D is unresolved. Germline V lookup: CDR1 MNHEY, CDR2 SMNVEV (reference sequence). The CDR3 consists of 13 residues. Trimming pared 3 bases from V and 3 bases from J, leaving 8 bases between. The CDR3 region has the DNA TGTGCCAGCAGTTTTAGCAGTTACACTGAAGCTTTCTTT. Translating it yields CASSFSSYTEAFF.

A word on this clone: Given a far larger clone just one base away, this is likely a sequencing read error. The sample contains more than one DNA sequence encoding this CDR3. This sequence joins TRBV6-1 and TRBJ2-7, with a weak D call TRBD1 (5 bases). Trimming stripped 9 bases from V and 1 base from J, with 16 bases between. Germline loops: CDR1 MNHNS, CDR2 SASEGT. The CDR3 has 14 amino acids. The CDR3 bases are TGTGCCAGTAGCAGACAGTGGAAATCCTACGAGCAGTACTTC. Translation gives CASSRQWKSYEQYF.